This T cell receptor (beta chain) was captured by sequencing in a study of identical twins. Overall study results and limits: Out-of-frame TCR alpha sharing in monozygotic twins exceeded recombination model predictions. Without tracking the same donors, conclusions rested on cross-sectional statistical analysis.

V lost 2 bases and J 2 bases, leaving 10 bases between the germline ends. The length of the CDR3 is 14 residues. Germline V lookup: CDR1 MNHEY, CDR2 SVGAGI. The authors used template switching to add a universal primer site and gave cDNA unique molecular identifiers. MiXCR, run by TCRdb on the 5' RACE reads, gives a single entry per CDR3 protein. The sample holds about 690,000 distinct CDR3 sequences, over 5% seen once. Ten or more counts support this clonotype. Its antigen is unidentified. The rearrangement links TRBV6-5 to TRBJ2-7; D is perhaps TRBD2 (5 bases). The sequenced sample was naive T cells sorted from blood. The receptor was isolated from a man aged 18 to 30 in good health. CDR3 residues: CASSYGSPPYEQYF. CDR3 sequence (DNA): TGTGCCAGCAGTTACGGGAGCCCCCCCTACGAGCAGTACTTC.